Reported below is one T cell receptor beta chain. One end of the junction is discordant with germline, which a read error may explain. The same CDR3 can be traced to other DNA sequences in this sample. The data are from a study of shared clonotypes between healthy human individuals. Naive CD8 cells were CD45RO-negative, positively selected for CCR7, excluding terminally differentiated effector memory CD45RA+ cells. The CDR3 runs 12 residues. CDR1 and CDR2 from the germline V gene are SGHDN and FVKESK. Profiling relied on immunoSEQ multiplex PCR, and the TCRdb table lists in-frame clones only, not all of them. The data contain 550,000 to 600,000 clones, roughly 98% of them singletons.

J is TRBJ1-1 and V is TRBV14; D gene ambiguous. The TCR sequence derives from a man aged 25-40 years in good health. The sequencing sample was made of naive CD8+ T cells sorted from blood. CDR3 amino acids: CASSLVNTEAFF. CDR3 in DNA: TGTGCTAGCAGCCTTGTGAACACTGAAGCTTTCTTT.